This TCR beta chain comes out of a study of blood T cell repertoires in COVID-19. Study-level background: The samples span acute and convalescent COVID-19 from the United States, Italy and Spain. Nucleic acid was either cDNA or gDNA, and it came from T cells, B-cell-depleted T cells, or PBMCs.

Looked up from germline, CDR1 is SEHNR and CDR2 is FQNEAQ (reference sequence). The CDR3 consists of 17 residues. Germline trimming cut 4 bases from V and 4 bases from J; bases unmatched to any gene: 5. Authors' analysis steps: How many nucleated cells were present was estimated from reference gene primer amplification. TCRdb's copy holds only in-frame clones and misses some; the assay was immunoSEQ multiplex PCR. The D gene and trimming were derived from the DNA, and the V and J assignments and clone size from that table. This table has 110,000 or so clones, 85% appearing once. The V gene is TRBV7-9, the J gene TRBJ2-2, with TRBD2 matching over 14 bases. This sequence originates from a man between 50 and 59 years old with acute or convalescent COVID-19. Input material: peripheral blood. CDR3: CASSSTSGGAVTGELFF. CDR3 nucleotides: TGTGCCAGCAGCTCGACTAGCGGGGGGGCGGTCACCGGGGAGCTGTTTTTT.